The 16 T cell receptor beta chains given below trace back to one sample, sequenced in a study of blood T cell repertoires in COVID-19. Here immunoSEQ multiplex PCR was the method, and the copy in TCRdb shows in-frame clones only, minus some. Of 130,000 to 150,000 clones in the sample, approximately 90% were seen once. Specimen: peripheral blood. These receptors were collected from a woman aged 45-65 years with acute or convalescent COVID-19.

The J gene is TRBJ2-1, the V gene TRBV5-1; 11 nucleotides align to TRBD2. Germline lookup yields CDR1 SGHRS and CDR2 YFSETQ. V gave up 4 bases and J gave up 5 bases; unmatched junction bases: 5. CDR3 length: 15 amino acids. The CDR3 is CASSRGLAVNNEQFF. For the CDR3, the DNA is TGCGCCAGCAGCCGGGGACTAGCGGTAAACAATGAGCAGTTCTTC.

The chain employs TRBV29-1 and TRBJ1-1; 10 bases fit TRBD1. After removal of 5 bases from V and 4 bases from J, the junction contained 4 bases not matched to a gene. Germline V gives CDR1 SQVTM, CDR2 ANQGSEA. The CDR3 is 13 residues long. The chain's CDR3 is CSVWDRGGTEAFF. CDR3 nucleotide sequence: TGCAGCGTTTGGGACAGGGGCGGCACTGAAGCTTTCTTT.

This chain links TRBV7-3 with TRBJ2-1, with D maybe TRBD1 (7 bases). V lost 5 bases and J lost 9, with 20 bases in between. The CDR3 is made up of 15 amino acids. The germline V gene has CDR1 SGHTA and CDR2 FQGTGA. Here the CDR3 reads CASSAMRDSNTEQFF. DNA for the CDR3: TGTGCCAGCAGCGCCATGCGGGACAGTAATACTGAGCAGTTCTTC.

The rearrangement joins TRBV11-2 to TRBJ2-4; 13 bases map to TRBD2. J gave up 7 bases and V 2 bases, and 2 bases lay outside the gene matches. This CDR3 region has 15 residues. Germline V gene sequence: CDR1 SGHAT, CDR2 FQNNGV. CDR3 DNA sequence: TGTGCCAGCAGCTTAACTAGCGGGGGGGCGAACATTCAGTACTTC. This sequence encodes CASSLTSGGANIQYF.

The rearrangement joins TRBV7-9 to TRBJ1-2; D perhaps matches TRBD1 (5 bases). V was trimmed by 3 bases and J by 7 bases, leaving 9 bases between them. CDR3 length equals 12 residues. Germline values: CDR1 SEHNR, CDR2 FQNEAQ (reference sequence). The CDR3 loop reads CASSLQGSGYTF. CDR3 DNA sequence: TGTGCCAGCAGCTTGCAGGGTAGTGGCTACACCTTC.

CDR3 residues: CASSGGAGGFLEQYF. The CDR3 DNA is TGTGCCAGTAGCGGGGGTGCAGGGGGGTTTCTCGAGCAGTACTTC. This chain joins TRBV19 and TRBJ2-7; TRBD1 might be the D (7 bases). CDR1 and CDR2 from the germline V gene are LNHDA and SQIVND (reference sequence). This CDR3 is 15 amino acids long. The germline V and J ends were trimmed by 6 bases and 6 bases, with 21 bases remaining between them.

In its sample, this clone was seen once. DNA for the CDR3: TGTGCCAGCACCCTACGCAGGGGCGCCGGGGACACTGAAGCTTTCTTT. Its translation: CASTLRRGAGDTEAFF. This chain connects TRBV28 to TRBJ1-1; TRBD1 is a possible D gene (6 bases). CDR1 MDHEN and CDR2 SYDVKM come from the germline V gene. The germline V and J ends were trimmed by 7 bases and 3 bases, with 21 bases remaining between them. The CDR3 is made up of 16 amino acids.

The chain joins TRBV29-1 to TRBJ2-5; no reliable D call. Germline CDR1 and CDR2: SQVTM and ANQGSEA. The CDR3 is made up of 13 amino acids. V was pared by 1 base and J by 1 base, with 7 bases between. Here the CDR3 reads CSVEGRVQETQYF. In DNA, the CDR3 is TGCAGCGTTGAAGGTCGTGTCCAAGAGACCCAGTACTTC.

The J gene is TRBJ1-2, the V gene TRBV9, with 9 bases that match TRBD1. The germline gives CDR1 SGDLS, CDR2 YYNGEE. The CDR3 sequence is 20 residues long. V dropped 0 bases and J dropped 2; count of bases not matched to a gene: 17. The DNA for the CDR3 is TGTGCCAGCAGCGTAGCACTCGGCCGGGACAGGGTCCCCGCCAACTATGGCTACACCTTC. Translating it yields CASSVALGRDRVPANYGYTF. The full variable domain, with the rest looked up from reference TRBV9 and TRBJ1-2, is DSGVTQTPKHLITATGQRVTLRCSPRSGDLSVYWYQQSLDQGLQFLIQYYNGEERAKGNILERFSAQQFPDLHSELNLSSLELGDSALYFCASSVALGRDRVPANYGYTFGSGTRLTVV.

V usage is TRBV9 and J usage is TRBJ2-2; 8 nucleotides match TRBD1. The CDR3 is 16 amino acids. Germline V gene data show CDR1 as SGDLS and CDR2 as YYNGEE. Losses at the gene ends were 4 bases for V and 3 bases for J; bases not matched to a gene: 8. CDR3 in DNA: TGTGCCAGCAGCCTCCGGGGACAGGAATACACCGGGGAGCTGTTTTTT. Translated: CASSLRGQEYTGELFF. Filled out from reference TRBV9 and TRBJ2-2, the complete variable domain reads DSGVTQTPKHLITATGQRVTLRCSPRSGDLSVYWYQQSLDQGLQFLIQYYNGEERAKGNILERFSAQQFPDLHSELNLSSLELGDSALYFCASSLRGQEYTGELFFGEGSRLTVL.

This clone was recorded only once. V and J are TRBV6-1 and TRBJ1-1; the D is unclear. The V gene lost 8 bases and the J gene lost 5 bases, with 9 bases spanning the gap. CDR3 length equals 11 residues. The germline CDR1 and CDR2 sequences are MNHNS and SASEGT. CDR3 DNA: TGTGCCAGCTCGACGGGTACTGAAGCTTTCTTT. It yields the protein CASSTGTEAFF.

Concerning this clone: The sample carries other DNA sequences with the same CDR3. V usage is TRBV6-5 and J usage is TRBJ1-4; 11 nucleotides line up with TRBD1. This CDR3 spans 15 amino acids. The V segment lost 4 bases and the J segment 8 bases; nucleotides outside the gene matches: 6. In germline, CDR1 is MNHEY, CDR2 SVGAGI. The CDR3 nucleotides read TGTGCCAGCAGTTCAAGGACAGGGGGCAACGAAAAACTGTTTTTT. Encoded protein: CASSSRTGGNEKLFF.

This sequence joins TRBV5-4 and TRBJ1-1; D ambiguous. V gave up 3 bases and J gave up 8 bases, with 8 bases separating them. From germline, CDR1 is SGHNT and CDR2 YYREEE (reference sequence). The CDR3 is made up of 11 amino acids. The CDR3 sequence: CASSSGVEAFF. The CDR3, as DNA: TGTGCCAGCAGCTCCGGTGTCGAAGCTTTCTTT. The entire variable domain, with the rest obtained from reference TRBV5-4 and TRBJ1-1, is as follows: ETGVTQSPTHLIKTRGQQVTLRCSSQSGHNTVSWYQQALGQGPQFIFQYYREEENGRGNFPPRFSGLQFPNYSSELNVNALELDDSALYLCASSSGVEAFFGQGTRLTVV.

J is TRBJ2-7 and V is TRBV6-5; 7 bases are shared with TRBD1. This CDR3 has 14 residues. Germline-derived CDR1 and CDR2 are MNHEY and SVGAGI. V was pared by 7 bases and J by 2 bases, with 8 bases of the junction left unmatched. The CDR3 region has the DNA TGTGCCAGCAAAGGGGGCACAACCCCCTACGAGCAGTACTTC. Protein product: CASKGGTTPYEQYF.

The chain combines TRBV4-2 with TRBJ2-7; 9 nucleotides agree with TRBD2. Germline-derived CDR1 and CDR2 are LGHNA and YNFKEQ. The CDR3 is made up of 15 amino acids. Trimming cost V 0 bases and J 6 bases; bases outside gene matches: 6. The CDR3 DNA reads as TGTGCCAGCAGCCAAGATATGGGTAGCGGGGGCGAGCAGTACTTC. Protein product: CASSQDMGSGGEQYF.

The chain employs TRBV11-2 and TRBJ2-3, with 9 bases matching TRBD2. The CDR3 has 16 amino acids. V lost 1 base, J lost 0 bases, and 2 bases stayed unmatched. CDR1 is SGHAT, CDR2 FQNNGV, per germline. The CDR3 loop reads CASSLASGGSTDTQYF. The CDR3 nucleotides read TGTGCCAGCAGCTTAGCCAGCGGGGGGAGCACAGATACGCAGTATTTT.